These 18 T cell receptor beta chains share one sample of origin, sequenced in a study of blood T cell repertoires in COVID-19. Produced via immunoSEQ multiplex PCR; TCRdb's table is partial and in-frame only. The sample includes 300,000 to 350,000 clones, approximately 84% of them seen just once. Sequenced material: PBMCs or T cells enriched from blood (not recorded which). The receptor source for this set is a young woman who had recovered from COVID-19.

V usage is TRBV9 and J usage is TRBJ1-4, with TRBD1 as a possible D gene (6 bases). V lost 6 bases and J lost 6, with 21 bases in between. The CDR3 runs 16 residues. The V gene's germline CDR1 is SGDLS and CDR2 YYNGEE. In nucleotides, the CDR3 is TGTGCCAGCACCCGCGGCCCCGGGGAGGGGGATGAAAAACTGTTTTTT. Protein: CASTRGPGEGDEKLFF. The full variable domain, with the rest looked up from reference TRBV9 and TRBJ1-4, is DSGVTQTPKHLITATGQRVTLRCSPRSGDLSVYWYQQSLDQGLQFLIQYYNGEERAKGNILERFSAQQFPDLHSELNLSSLELGDSALYFCASTRGPGEGDEKLFFGSGTQLSVL.

This chain links TRBV6-5 with TRBJ2-5, with TRBD2 matching over 10 bases. V lost 0 bases and J lost 5; bases outside the gene matches: 6. CDR1 MNHEY and CDR2 SVGAGI come from the germline V gene. The CDR3 covers 16 residues. CDR3 DNA sequence: TGTGCCAGCAGTTACTCCAAGCGGGGGGGCAGGGAGACCCAGTACTTC. It codes for CASSYSKRGGRETQYF.

A note on this clone: Other nucleotide sequences in the sample specify the same CDR3. This chain links TRBV18 with TRBJ1-2, with D tentatively TRBD1 (5 bases). Deletions cut 3 bases from V and 6 bases from J, with 8 bases between. Germline values: CDR1 KGHSH, CDR2 LQKENI. The CDR3 is 12 residues long. Here the CDR3 DNA reads TGTGCCAGCTCACCGGCGGGGGATGGCTACACCTTC. Its translation is CASSPAGDGYTF. The full variable domain, with the rest looked up from reference TRBV18 and TRBJ1-2, is NAGVMQNPRHLVRRRGQEARLRCSPMKGHSHVYWYRQLPEEGLKFMVYLQKENIIDESGMPKERFSAEFPKEGPSILRIQQVVRGDSAAYFCASSPAGDGYTFGSGTRLTVV.

The V and J genes are TRBV19 and TRBJ1-3, with unresolved D. Germline V CDR1 and CDR2: LNHDA, SQIVND (reference sequence). V lost 5 bases to trimming and J lost 4 bases, with 9 bases between them. CDR3 length: 13 residues. Written as DNA, the CDR3 is TGTGCCAGTAGTCCAATGGCAGGAAACACCATATATTTT. Translated, it gives CASSPMAGNTIYF.

The table lists this clone with a count of one. This sequence joins TRBV6-5 and TRBJ2-1; TRBD2 might be the D (5 bases). Germline V gene lookup returns CDR1 MNHEY and CDR2 SVGAGI. The CDR3 has 15 residues. V lost 3 bases, J lost 0 bases, and 9 bases lay in between. The CDR3 loop is CASSYKGGSYNEQFF. DNA for the CDR3: TGTGCCAGCAGTTATAAAGGAGGCTCCTACAATGAGCAGTTCTTC.

CDR3 nucleotide sequence: TGTGCCAGCTCACGAAGGCTAGCGGGGGGGCGGGCAGATACGCAGTATTTT. Translation gives CASSRRLAGGRADTQYF. The rearrangement joins TRBV27 to TRBJ2-3, with 12 bases matching TRBD2. This CDR3 comprises 17 residues. V dropped 8 bases and J dropped 4; count of bases not matched to a gene: 13. Germline values: CDR1 MNHEY, CDR2 SMNVEV (reference sequence).

The V gene is TRBV20-1, the J gene TRBJ1-1; D is possibly TRBD1 (6 bases). Trimming removed 6 bases from V and 12 bases from J, with 17 bases in between. CDR1 is DFQATT and CDR2 is SNEGSKA in the germline V gene (reference sequence). The CDR3 loop spans 11 amino acids. The CDR3 DNA reads TGCAGTGCGCCGACAGGCGAGATGACTTTCTTT. This encodes CSAPTGEMTFF.

The chain employs TRBV7-2 and TRBJ1-5; TRBD1 might be the D (5 bases). The CDR3 runs to 14 residues. V lost 5 bases, J lost 3 bases, and 11 bases lay in between. Germline loops: CDR1 SGHTA, CDR2 FQGNSA. CDR3 residues: CASSPDSYNQPQHF. The CDR3, as DNA: TGTGCCAGCAGCCCCGACAGCTACAATCAGCCCCAGCATTTT.

The chain uses TRBV19 and TRBJ1-6, with D possibly matching TRBD1 (5 bases). V gave up 3 bases and J gave up 2 bases, with 5 bases separating them. CDR1 and CDR2 from the germline V gene are LNHDA and SQIVND (reference sequence). CDR3 length equals 14 residues. CDR3: CASSMDTYNSPLHF. The CDR3 nucleotides are TGTGCCAGTAGTATGGACACCTATAATTCACCCCTCCACTTT.

V gene TRBV7-2 combines with J gene TRBJ1-1, with D maybe TRBD1 (6 bases). Germline V gene lookup returns CDR1 SGHTA and CDR2 FQGNSA. The CDR3 length is 14 residues. The ends were cut back, 1 base at V and 4 bases at J, with 10 bases in the middle. In DNA, the CDR3 is TGTGCCAGCAGCTTAGAGGGGGTGGGCACTGAAGCTTTCTTT. This translates into CASSLEGVGTEAFF.

The V and J genes are TRBV9 and TRBJ2-3, with unresolved D. With 0 bases removed from V and 1 base from J, the gap between germline ends came to 6 bases. This CDR3 region has 14 residues. CDR1 is SGDLS, CDR2 YYNGEE, per germline. The CDR3 DNA follows: TGTGCCAGCAGCGTAGGACGGGGCACAGATACGCAGTATTTT. It specifies CASSVGRGTDTQYF.

The chain has TRBV19 and TRBJ2-5; 8 bases are a match to TRBD1. V lost 5 bases, J lost 1 base, and 12 bases stayed unmatched. This CDR3 is built from 17 residues. CDR1 and CDR2 (germline): LNHDA, SQIVND (reference sequence). CDR3 in amino acids: CASSSWDRPGLQETQYF. In DNA, the CDR3 is TGTGCCAGTAGTTCCTGGGACAGGCCCGGACTCCAAGAGACCCAGTACTTC.

The chain employs TRBV11-2 and TRBJ2-7, with no clear D. Germline CDR1 and CDR2: SGHAT and FQNNGV. V was trimmed by 2 bases and J by 1 base, leaving 9 bases between them. The CDR3 totals 14 residues. The CDR3 nucleotides read TGTGCCAGCAGCTTATCGGTCCGATCCTACGAGCAGTACTTC. Its protein product is CASSLSVRSYEQYF.

V usage is TRBV18 and J usage is TRBJ1-5; D remains ambiguous. The germline V and J ends were trimmed by 3 bases and 5 bases, with 8 bases remaining between them. Germline V gene sequence: CDR1 KGHSH, CDR2 LQKENI. The CDR3 loop spans 13 amino acids. The CDR3 DNA sequence: TGTGCCAGCTCACCTACCACAGATCAGCCCCAGCATTTT. Amino acid sequence: CASSPTTDQPQHF.

The chain joins TRBV9 to TRBJ1-2; 7 bases match TRBD1. V shed 4 bases and J 2 bases; nucleotides not matched to a gene: 11. The CDR3 is made up of 16 amino acids. Germline V gene data show CDR1 as SGDLS and CDR2 as YYNGEE. CDR3 sequence reads: CASSLTTGPLNYGYTF. CDR3 DNA: TGTGCCAGCAGCCTAACGACAGGGCCGTTAAACTATGGCTACACCTTC.

The chain carries TRBV7-8 and TRBJ1-2; weak D call: TRBD1 (6 bases). The CDR3 length is 13 residues. The germline V gene has CDR1 SGHVS and CDR2 FQNEAQ. Trimming took 1 base from V and 5 from J, leaving 8 bases between them. The CDR3 here is CASSLGQDYGYTF. In DNA form, the CDR3 reads TGTGCCAGCAGCTTAGGACAGGATTATGGCTACACCTTC.

This clone was recorded a few times. The gene calls are TRBV28 and TRBJ1-1; D gene uncertain. Germline-derived CDR1 and CDR2 are MDHEN and SYDVKM. Trimming removed 2 bases at V and 7 bases at J, with 8 bases between. CDR3 length: 12 amino acids. The DNA of the CDR3 is TGTGCCAGCAGTTTAAATTCTCTTGAAGCTTTCTTT. As protein: CASSLNSLEAFF.

Only one count was recorded for this clone. The V call is TRBV19, the J call TRBJ1-1, with 7 bases that match TRBD1. The CDR3 runs 16 residues. Per germline, CDR1 LNHDA and CDR2 SQIVND (reference sequence). V dropped 2 bases and J dropped 6; count of bases not matched to a gene: 12. The chain's CDR3 is CASSILTGRGTPEAFF. CDR3 DNA: TGTGCCAGTAGTATACTTACTGGCAGGGGGACCCCTGAAGCTTTCTTT.